The 30 T cell receptor beta chains reported below all come from one sample, sequenced in a study of blood T cell repertoires in COVID-19. TCRdb keeps only in-frame clones here, not all; method: immunoSEQ multiplex PCR. The table shows approximately 90,000 clones, with roughly 84% occurring only once. Sequencing input: peripheral blood. The origin of the receptors is a woman of 80 years or more with active or convalescent COVID-19.

The J gene is TRBJ2-7, the V gene TRBV5-1, with 9 bases identical to TRBD2. CDR3 size: 12 residues. V was pared by 9 bases and J by 7 bases, with 8 bases of the junction left unmatched. Germline V gene lookup returns CDR1 SGHRS and CDR2 YFSETQ. The CDR3 loop reads CATSLGLAEQYF. The CDR3 bases are TGCGCCACTTCCCTGGGACTAGCTGAGCAGTACTTC. The full variable domain, rest sourced from reference TRBV5-1 and TRBJ2-7, is KAGVTQTPRYLIKTRGQQVTLSCSPISGHRSVSWYQQTPGQGLQFLFEYFSETQRNKGNFPGRFSGRQFSNSRSEMNVSTLELGDSALYLCATSLGLAEQYFGPGTRLTVT.

The chain combines TRBV5-1 with TRBJ2-4, with D possibly matching TRBD1 (5 bases). CDR1 SGHRS and CDR2 YFSETQ come from the germline V gene. Trimming took 1 base from V and 3 from J, leaving 14 bases between them. The CDR3 has 16 residues. For the CDR3, the DNA is TGCGCCAGCAGCTTGTTCGACAGTGTTGGCAAAAACATTCAGTACTTC. This codes for CASSLFDSVGKNIQYF. The full variable domain, rest sourced from reference TRBV5-1 and TRBJ2-4, is KAGVTQTPRYLIKTRGQQVTLSCSPISGHRSVSWYQQTPGQGLQFLFEYFSETQRNKGNFPGRFSGRQFSNSRSEMNVSTLELGDSALYLCASSLFDSVGKNIQYFGAGTRLSVL.

V and J are TRBV4-2 and TRBJ1-1, with TRBD1 matching over 7 bases. CDR1 is LGHNA and CDR2 is YNFKEQ in the germline V gene. CDR3 size: 16 residues. Trimming took 2 bases from V and 1 from J; bases not matched to a gene: 7. The CDR3 nucleotides are TGTGCCAGCAGCCAATTATCCGGGACAGCGAACACTGAAGCTTTCTTT. Amino acid sequence: CASSQLSGTANTEAFF.

The chain joins TRBV30 to TRBJ2-1; 12 bases map to TRBD2. Germline V gene lookup returns CDR1 GTSNPN and CDR2 SVGIG (reference sequence). V lost 2 bases, J lost 2 bases, and 13 bases stayed unmatched. This CDR3 has 19 amino acids. The CDR3 region has the DNA TGTGCCTGGAGTCCCAGGACTAGCGGGGACCCCCGCCCCTACAATGAGCAGTTCTTC. Translation: CAWSPRTSGDPRPYNEQFF.

This clone appeared a single time. The chain links TRBV28 to TRBJ2-7; tentatively, D is TRBD2 (6 bases). Looked up from germline, CDR1 is MDHEN and CDR2 is SYDVKM. The CDR3 extends over 14 amino acids. V was pared by 4 bases and J by 3 bases, with 13 bases between. This chain's CDR3 is CASSSSGLDYEQYF. CDR3 in DNA: TGTGCCAGCAGTTCCTCGGGACTGGACTACGAGCAGTACTTC.

Only one count was recorded for this clone. The chain joins TRBV7-9 to TRBJ1-1; 8 nucleotides agree with TRBD1. CDR1 SEHNR and CDR2 FQNEAQ come from the germline V gene (reference sequence). Losses at the gene ends were 5 bases for V and 3 bases for J; bases not matched to a gene: 2. CDR3 length: 13 amino acids. The CDR3 spells CASSTTGDTEAFF. CDR3 bases: TGTGCCAGCAGCACGACAGGGGACACTGAAGCTTTCTTT.

CDR3 in DNA: TGTGCCAGCAGCGTCGGAGTTGACCCCTACGAGCAGTACTTC. It encodes CASSVGVDPYEQYF. The chain has TRBV9 and TRBJ2-7; unclear D gene. Germline V gene lookup returns CDR1 SGDLS and CDR2 YYNGEE. This CDR3 comprises 14 residues. Trimming stripped 2 bases from V and 2 bases from J, with 11 bases between. Full variable domain (rest looked up from reference TRBV9 and TRBJ2-7): DSGVTQTPKHLITATGQRVTLRCSPRSGDLSVYWYQQSLDQGLQFLIQYYNGEERAKGNILERFSAQQFPDLHSELNLSSLELGDSALYFCASSVGVDPYEQYFGPGTRLTVT.

V and J are TRBV5-1 and TRBJ1-5; 7 bases align to TRBD1. After removal of 4 bases from V and 5 bases from J, the junction contained 3 bases not matched to a gene. The CDR3 has 13 residues. The germline V gene has CDR1 SGHRS and CDR2 YFSETQ. CDR3 DNA sequence: TGCGCCAGCAGCCTTGACAGGGATCAGCCCCAGCATTTT. Translated: CASSLDRDQPQHF.

The CDR3 loop is CASSFTTASYEQYF. In DNA form, the CDR3 reads TGTGCCAGCAGCTTCACGACAGCTTCCTACGAGCAGTACTTC. This chain connects TRBV11-2 to TRBJ2-7; a possible D gene is TRBD1 (5 bases). The CDR3 runs 14 residues. The V gene's germline CDR1 is SGHAT and CDR2 FQNNGV. V was shortened by 3 bases and J by 1 base, with 10 bases between the two germline ends.

V usage is TRBV7-8 and J usage is TRBJ2-7, with unresolved D. The CDR3 totals 14 residues. V was pared by 1 base and J by 7 bases, with 14 bases between. Per germline, CDR1 SGHVS and CDR2 FQNEAQ. CDR3 sequence: CASSLDLLSREQYF. In DNA form, the CDR3 reads TGTGCCAGCAGCTTAGATTTGTTGTCGAGGGAGCAGTACTTC.

This sequence joins TRBV5-1 and TRBJ1-1; no reliable D call. Per the germline V gene, CDR1 is SGHRS and CDR2 is YFSETQ. The CDR3 contains 14 residues. The V end was cut by 1 base, the J end by 4 bases, with 11 bases between. CDR3 sequence: CASSLRMGSTEAFF. As DNA, the CDR3 is TGCGCCAGCAGCTTGAGGATGGGGAGCACTGAAGCTTTCTTT.

CDR3 DNA sequence: TGTGCCTGCCACTTCCGCTTTAGACGGACAGGGTCTCAGCATTTT. Encoded protein: CACHFRFRRTGSQHF. V and J are TRBV30 and TRBJ1-5, with TRBD1 matching 8 bases. The germline V gene encodes CDR1 GTSNPN and CDR2 SVGIG (reference sequence). The CDR3 sequence is 15 residues long. The V and J ends lost 6 bases and 13 bases, in that order; junction bases with no gene match: 20.

This rearrangement joins TRBV18 to TRBJ1-4; 8 nucleotides align to TRBD1. Germline trimming cut 2 bases from V and 4 bases from J; bases unmatched to any gene: 9. Germline V lookup: CDR1 KGHSH, CDR2 LQKENI. CDR3 size: 17 residues. CDR3 amino acids: CASSPLTGALGNEKLFF. The CDR3 DNA is TGTGCCAGCTCACCATTGACAGGGGCCCTTGGTAATGAAAAACTGTTTTTT.

The sample holds a few counts of this clone. V and J are TRBV19 and TRBJ1-5, with D hard to call. V was cut by 11 bases and J by 3 bases, with 20 bases left in between. Germline V gives CDR1 LNHDA, CDR2 SQIVND (reference sequence). The CDR3 totals 15 residues. CDR3 protein: CACGAPAAPNQPQHF. CDR3 nucleotide sequence: TGTGCCTGTGGAGCCCCCGCCGCCCCCAATCAGCCCCAGCATTTT.

The chain recombines TRBV21-1 with TRBJ1-6; TRBD1 was called by the table and not checked on the DNA. TRBV21-1 represents a pseudogene. The CDR3 length is 19 residues. The CDR3 region has the DNA TGTGCCAGCAGCAAAAATCTGTCGACAGGGCAGGTCGATAATTCACCCCTCCACTTT. Its translation: CASSKNLSTGQVDNSPLHF.

The table lists this clone with a few counts. The rearrangement links TRBV27 to TRBJ2-7; TRBD1 matches 7 bases. CDR3 size: 16 residues. J was trimmed by 5 bases and V by 2 bases; bases with no gene match: 12. Germline values: CDR1 MNHEY, CDR2 SMNVEV (reference sequence). The CDR3 nucleotides are TGTGCCAGCAGTTTACTCGGTCGGACAGGTCCCCACGAGCAGTACTTC. It is translated as CASSLLGRTGPHEQYF.

This clone appeared a single time. Sequence at one end of the junction differs from germline and may be a read error. V and J are TRBV6-4 and TRBJ2-5; D ambiguous. This CDR3 has 11 residues. CDR1 is MRHNA and CDR2 is SNTAGT in the germline V gene. CDR3 DNA sequence: TGCGAGCAGGCGACCCAAGAGACCCAGTACTTC. Protein product: CEQATQETQYF.

The V call is TRBV9, the J call TRBJ1-2; D is unresolved. Trimming stripped 0 bases from V and 5 bases from J, with 14 bases between. The CDR3 length is 15 residues. Looked up from germline, CDR1 is SGDLS and CDR2 is YYNGEE. CDR3 coding DNA: TGTGCCAGCAGCGTAGCAAGCAGGAATCTTTATGGCTACACCTTC. It encodes CASSVASRNLYGYTF.

The chain couples TRBV24-1 to TRBJ2-7; 8 nucleotides agree with TRBD1. V lost 4 bases and J lost 3; bases outside the gene matches: 13. Germline CDR1 KGHDR, CDR2 SFDVKD. The CDR3 covers 17 residues. CDR3 residues: CATSETEDRVRDYEQYF. The CDR3 DNA follows: TGTGCCACCAGTGAAACCGAGGACAGGGTCCGCGACTACGAGCAGTACTTC.

V gene TRBV6-6 combines with J gene TRBJ1-6, with 9 bases lining up with TRBD1. Germline V lookup: CDR1 MNHNY, CDR2 SVGAGI (reference sequence). Trimming cost V 6 bases and J 10 bases; bases outside gene matches: 7. This CDR3 contains 14 residues. CDR3 protein: CASSNRGRGSPLHF. The CDR3 nucleotides read TGTGCCAGCAGCAACAGGGGGCGCGGATCACCCCTCCACTTT.

Of note for this clone: The junction shows a germline mismatch at one end, possibly a read error. V usage is TRBV20-1 and J usage is TRBJ2-3; 7 nucleotides match TRBD2. Germline CDR1 and CDR2: DFQATT and SNEGSKA (reference sequence). This CDR3 comprises 11 residues. The CDR3 region is CGGEIADTQYF. The CDR3 DNA reads as TGTGGGGGGGAGATCGCAGATACGCAGTATTTT.

The rearrangement uses TRBV2 and TRBJ1-2; 12 bases line up with TRBD1. Germline-derived CDR1 and CDR2 are SNHLY and FYNNEI. This CDR3 region has 16 residues. With 6 bases clipped from V and 7 bases from J, the junction kept 12 bases outside the gene matches. DNA for the CDR3: TGTGCCAGCAGAAAGGGAGGGGACAGGGGGCGAGGTGGCTACACCTTC. It translates to CASRKGGDRGRGGYTF.

This clone came up once. J is TRBJ2-5 and V is TRBV11-1, with TRBD1 as a possible D gene (6 bases). CDR1 and CDR2 from the germline V gene are SGHAT and FQDESV (reference sequence). The CDR3 sequence is 14 residues long. Trimming cost V 3 bases and J 5 bases, with 13 bases left between them. The CDR3 sequence: CASSFGTGFETQYF. CDR3 sequence (DNA): TGTGCCAGCAGCTTCGGTACAGGGTTTGAGACCCAGTACTTC.

V usage is TRBV19 and J usage is TRBJ2-3, with 9 bases aligning to TRBD2. This CDR3 has 17 residues. The V gene's germline CDR1 is LNHDA and CDR2 SQIVND (reference sequence). The trim removed 3 bases at V and 0 bases at J, leaving 7 bases unmatched. CDR3: CASSIDSGSWSTDTQYF. The CDR3 nucleotides are TGTGCCAGTAGTATTGATAGCGGGAGTTGGAGCACAGATACGCAGTATTTT.

V is TRBV28 and J is TRBJ2-7; 8 bases fit TRBD1. CDR1 and CDR2 from the germline V gene are MDHEN and SYDVKM. The CDR3 consists of 16 residues. With V trimmed by 5 bases and J by 2 bases, 11 bases remained unmatched. The chain's CDR3 is CASSPRGRTGTYEQYF. CDR3 nucleotides: TGTGCCAGCAGTCCACGGGGCCGGACAGGGACCTACGAGCAGTACTTC.

The chain recombines TRBV6-2 or TRBV6-3 with TRBJ1-5; 7 bases match TRBD1. Germline V gene data show CDR1 as MNHEY and CDR2 as SVGEGT. This CDR3 region has 14 residues. The trim removed 8 bases at V and 4 bases at J, leaving 8 bases unmatched. CDR3 region: CASGRSGGNQPQHF. The CDR3, as DNA: TGTGCCAGCGGCCGATCAGGGGGGAATCAGCCCCAGCATTTT.

The chain has TRBV5-4 and TRBJ2-6; the D is unclear. The germline V and J ends were trimmed by 5 bases and 0 bases, with 3 bases remaining between them. The CDR3 length is 13 residues. Germline V lookup: CDR1 SGHNT, CDR2 YYREEE (reference sequence). This chain's CDR3 is CASRASGANVLTF. The CDR3 DNA is TGTGCCAGCAGAGCCTCTGGGGCCAACGTCCTGACTTTC.

This clone was recorded a few times. V is TRBV2 and J is TRBJ2-1, with D possibly matching TRBD2 (6 bases). Trimming pared 8 bases from V and 4 bases from J, leaving 12 bases between. This CDR3 has 13 amino acids. From germline, CDR1 is SNHLY and CDR2 FYNNEI. In DNA, the CDR3 is TGTGCCAGCTCCGGGGGAAATTACAATGAGCAGTTCTTC. Protein product: CASSGGNYNEQFF.

The chain combines TRBV3-1 (or the pseudogene TRBV3-2) with TRBJ2-7, with TRBD2 identical over 11 bases. CDR1 and CDR2 (germline): LGHDT, YNNKEL (reference sequence). The CDR3 is 14 amino acids. The V segment lost 5 bases and the J segment 7 bases; nucleotides outside the gene matches: 7. The chain's CDR3 is CASSLAGGPREQYF. CDR3 nucleotides: TGTGCCAGCAGCTTAGCGGGGGGGCCGAGGGAGCAGTACTTC.

The V and J genes are TRBV18 and TRBJ1-6; D ambiguous. Trimming pared 2 bases from V and 9 bases from J, leaving 14 bases between. Germline-derived CDR1 and CDR2 are KGHSH and LQKENI. This CDR3 spans 15 amino acids. This CDR3 is CASSPLEGSASPLHF. The CDR3 bases are TGTGCCAGCTCACCATTGGAGGGTTCGGCTTCACCCCTCCACTTT.